This T cell receptor beta chain was documented in a study of Ad26.COV2.S vaccination and SARS-CoV-2 variants. Overall study context: The study gave Ad26.COV2.S intramuscularly, once or twice 56 days apart. Study-wide results and limits: Those who received vaccine or placebo ended up with similar non-spike TCR breadth.

Comment on this clone: Its antigen is undetermined.

The CDR3 covers 15 residues. The V end lost 3 bases, the J end lost 4 bases, and 15 bases lay between the germline ends. The germline gives CDR1 LNHDA, CDR2 SQIVND (reference sequence). Treatment given: 19 received Ad26.COV2.S at low or high dose, single or two shots; five or six received placebo; per-sample allocation not given. All samples were drawn on day 63, counting from the first vaccine or placebo injection. An Ad26 vector was used to express Wuhan-strain SARS-CoV-2 spike as the vaccine. The table came from immunoSEQ multiplex PCR; TCRdb's copy has only in-frame clones and leaves some out. The top ten clones hold around 6.1% of a sample with about 350,000 clones, about 87% of them seen once.

This specimen consisted of peripheral blood, obtained in a trial of Ad26.COV2.S vaccine versus placebo. The source of this sequence is a person aged 18-60 years who received the Ad26.COV2.S COVID-19 vaccine or a placebo. V and J are TRBV19 and TRBJ1-2, with D unresolved. This chain's CDR3 is CASSISQDGIYGYTF. CDR3 sequence (DNA): TGTGCCAGTAGTATCTCTCAGGACGGAATCTATGGCTACACCTTC. Complete variable domain (other parts from reference TRBV19 and TRBJ1-2): DGGITQSPKYLFRKEGQNVTLSCEQNLNHDAMYWYRQDPGQGLRLIYYSQIVNDFQKGDIAEGYSVSREKKESFPLTVTSAQKNPTAFYLCASSISQDGIYGYTFGSGTRLTVV.